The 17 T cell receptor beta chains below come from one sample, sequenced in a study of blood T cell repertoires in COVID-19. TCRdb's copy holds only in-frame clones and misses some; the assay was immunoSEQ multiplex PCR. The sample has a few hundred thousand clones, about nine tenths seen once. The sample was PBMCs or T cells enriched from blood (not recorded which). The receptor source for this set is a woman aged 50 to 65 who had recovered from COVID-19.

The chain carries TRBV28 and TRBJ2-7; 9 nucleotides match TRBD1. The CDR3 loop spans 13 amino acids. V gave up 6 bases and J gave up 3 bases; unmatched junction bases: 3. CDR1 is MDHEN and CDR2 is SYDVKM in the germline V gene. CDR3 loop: CASRLTGGYEQYF. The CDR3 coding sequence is TGTGCCAGCAGACTGACAGGGGGCTACGAGCAGTACTTC.

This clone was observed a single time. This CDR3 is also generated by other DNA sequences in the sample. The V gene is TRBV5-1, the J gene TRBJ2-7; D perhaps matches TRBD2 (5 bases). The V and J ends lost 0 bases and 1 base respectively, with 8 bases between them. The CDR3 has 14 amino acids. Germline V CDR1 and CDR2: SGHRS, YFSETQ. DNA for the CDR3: TGCGCCAGCAGCTTGGATCGAGGGTCCTACGAGCAGTACTTC. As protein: CASSLDRGSYEQYF.

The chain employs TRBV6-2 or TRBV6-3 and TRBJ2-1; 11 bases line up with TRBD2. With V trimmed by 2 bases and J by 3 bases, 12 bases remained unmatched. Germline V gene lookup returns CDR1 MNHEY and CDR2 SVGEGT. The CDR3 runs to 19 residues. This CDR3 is CASSYPTRSTSGSYNEQFF. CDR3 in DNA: TGTGCCAGCAGTTACCCGACCCGATCCACTAGCGGGAGCTACAATGAGCAGTTCTTC.

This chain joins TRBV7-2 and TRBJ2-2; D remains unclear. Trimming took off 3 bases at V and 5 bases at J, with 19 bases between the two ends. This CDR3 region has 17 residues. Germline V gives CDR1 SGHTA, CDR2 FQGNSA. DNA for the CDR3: TGTGCCAGCAGCTTGTATCAGCCACTAACTACTACCGGGGAGCTGTTTTTT. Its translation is CASSLYQPLTTTGELFF.

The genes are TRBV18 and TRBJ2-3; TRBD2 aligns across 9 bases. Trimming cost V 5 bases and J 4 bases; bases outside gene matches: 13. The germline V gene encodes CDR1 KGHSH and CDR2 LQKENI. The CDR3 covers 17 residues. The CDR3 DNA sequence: TGTGCCAGCTCAGTTCAAGGTAGCGGGAGTGAGTCAGATACGCAGTATTTT. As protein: CASSVQGSGSESDTQYF.

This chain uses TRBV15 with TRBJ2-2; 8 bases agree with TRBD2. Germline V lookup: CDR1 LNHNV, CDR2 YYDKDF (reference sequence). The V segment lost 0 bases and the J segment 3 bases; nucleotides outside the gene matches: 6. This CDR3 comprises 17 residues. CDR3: CATSRDRAGADTGELFF. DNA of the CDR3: TGTGCCACCAGCAGAGATCGAGCGGGAGCGGACACCGGGGAGCTGTTTTTT.

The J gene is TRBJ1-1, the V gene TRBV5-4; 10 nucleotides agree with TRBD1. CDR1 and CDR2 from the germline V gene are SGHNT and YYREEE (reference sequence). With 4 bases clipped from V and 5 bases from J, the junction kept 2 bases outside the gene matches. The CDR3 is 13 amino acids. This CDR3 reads CASSRTGGTEAFF. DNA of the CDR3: TGTGCCAGCAGCAGGACAGGGGGGACTGAAGCTTTCTTT.

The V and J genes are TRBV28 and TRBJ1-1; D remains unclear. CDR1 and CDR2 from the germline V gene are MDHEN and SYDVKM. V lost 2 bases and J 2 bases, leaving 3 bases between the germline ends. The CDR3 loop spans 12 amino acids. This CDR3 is CASSLQNTEAFF. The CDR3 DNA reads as TGTGCCAGCAGTTTACAAAACACTGAAGCTTTCTTT.

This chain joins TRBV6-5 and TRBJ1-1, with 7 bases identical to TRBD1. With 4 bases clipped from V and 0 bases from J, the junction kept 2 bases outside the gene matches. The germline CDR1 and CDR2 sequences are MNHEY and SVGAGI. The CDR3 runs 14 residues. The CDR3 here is CASSWDSLNTEAFF. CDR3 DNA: TGTGCCAGCAGTTGGGACAGCCTGAACACTGAAGCTTTCTTT.

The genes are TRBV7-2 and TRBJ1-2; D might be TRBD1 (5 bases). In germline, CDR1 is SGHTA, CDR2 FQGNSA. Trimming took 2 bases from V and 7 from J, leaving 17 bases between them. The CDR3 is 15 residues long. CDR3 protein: CASSLTLWGGGGYTF. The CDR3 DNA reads TGTGCCAGCAGCTTAACTTTATGGGGGGGAGGTGGCTACACCTTC.

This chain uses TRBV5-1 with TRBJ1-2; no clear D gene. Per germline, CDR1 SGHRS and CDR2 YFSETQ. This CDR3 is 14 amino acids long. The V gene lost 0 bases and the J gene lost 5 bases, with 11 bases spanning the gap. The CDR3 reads CASSLGNSRYGYTF. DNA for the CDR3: TGCGCCAGCAGCTTGGGGAACAGCAGATATGGCTACACCTTC.

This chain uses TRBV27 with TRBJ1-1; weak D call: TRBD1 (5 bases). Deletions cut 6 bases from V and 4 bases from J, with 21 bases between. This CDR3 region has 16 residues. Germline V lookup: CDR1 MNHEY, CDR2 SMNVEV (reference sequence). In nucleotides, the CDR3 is TGTGCCAGCAGCATTGGTCCAGACAGCCTAGTCACTGAAGCTTTCTTT. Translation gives CASSIGPDSLVTEAFF.

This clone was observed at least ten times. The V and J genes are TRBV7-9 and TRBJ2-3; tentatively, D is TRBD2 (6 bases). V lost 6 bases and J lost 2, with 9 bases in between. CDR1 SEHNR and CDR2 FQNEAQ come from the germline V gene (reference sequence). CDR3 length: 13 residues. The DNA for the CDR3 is TGTGCCAGCAGTAGCGGAACCACAGATACGCAGTATTTT. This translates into CASSSGTTDTQYF.

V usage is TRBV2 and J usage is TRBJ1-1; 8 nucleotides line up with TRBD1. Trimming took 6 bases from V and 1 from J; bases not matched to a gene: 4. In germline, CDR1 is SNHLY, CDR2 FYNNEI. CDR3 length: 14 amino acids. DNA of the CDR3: TGTGCCAGCAGGGAGGGACAGGCGAACACTGAAGCTTTCTTT. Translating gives CASREGQANTEAFF. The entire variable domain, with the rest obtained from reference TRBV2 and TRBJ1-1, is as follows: EPEVTQTPSHQVTQMGQEVILRCVPISNHLYFYWYRQILGQKVEFLVSFYNNEISEKSEIFDDQFSVERPDGSNFTLKIRSTKLEDSAMYFCASREGQANTEAFFGQGTRLTVV.

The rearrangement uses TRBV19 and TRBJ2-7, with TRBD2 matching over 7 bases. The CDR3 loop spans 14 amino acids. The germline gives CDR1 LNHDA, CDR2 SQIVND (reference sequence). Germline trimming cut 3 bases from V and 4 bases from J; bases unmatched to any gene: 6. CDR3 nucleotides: TGTGCCAGTAGTATTTTGGGACTACAATACGAGCAGTACTTC. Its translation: CASSILGLQYEQYF.

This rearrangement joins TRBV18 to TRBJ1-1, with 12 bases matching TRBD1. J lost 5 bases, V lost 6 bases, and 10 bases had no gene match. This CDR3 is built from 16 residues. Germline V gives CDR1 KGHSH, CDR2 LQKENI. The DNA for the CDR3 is TGTGCCAGCTCTTCGGGACAGGGGGCAATGGGGACTGAAGCTTTCTTT. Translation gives CASSSGQGAMGTEAFF.

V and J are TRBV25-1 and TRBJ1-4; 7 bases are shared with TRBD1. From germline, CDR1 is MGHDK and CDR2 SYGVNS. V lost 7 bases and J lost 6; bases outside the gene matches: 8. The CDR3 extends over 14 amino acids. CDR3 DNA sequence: TGTGCCAGCAACAACAGGGGCGGCGATGAAAAACTGTTTTTT. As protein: CASNNRGGDEKLFF. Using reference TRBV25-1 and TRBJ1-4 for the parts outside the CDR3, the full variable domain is EADIYQTPRYLVIGTGKKITLECSQTMGHDKMYWYQQDPGMELHLIHYSYGVNSTEKGDLSSESTVSRIRTEHFPLTLESARPSHTSQYLCASNNRGGDEKLFFGSGTQLSVL.